The 32 T cell receptor beta chains reported below all come from one sample, sequenced in a study of identical twins. TCRdb analysed the 5' RACE reads with MiXCR anew, one entry per CDR3 protein. The table lists roughly 150,000 distinct CDR3 sequences, around 3.5% of them singletons. Sequencing was carried out using memory T cells sorted from blood. The receptor source for this set is a man younger than 35 in good health.

This clonotype has at least ten counts. The chain carries TRBV14 and TRBJ2-7; 9 bases align to TRBD2. V lost 4 bases, J lost 3 bases, and 7 bases stayed unmatched. The CDR3 extends over 15 amino acids. The germline V gene has CDR1 SGHDN and CDR2 FVKESK. The CDR3 nucleotides are TGTGCCAGCAGCCGGAAAGCGGGAGGCCTCTACGAGCAGTACGTC. It codes for CASSRKAGGLYEQYV.

This clonotype came up many times. V and J are TRBV7-9 and TRBJ2-7; TRBD1 might be the D (6 bases). V was clipped by 5 bases and J by 5 bases, with 25 bases between them. The germline V gene has CDR1 SEHNR and CDR2 FQNEAQ (reference sequence). The CDR3 loop spans 17 amino acids. CDR3 in DNA: TGTGCCAGCAGCCTAGGTTCCCCTTCAGGGGTACCGAACGAGCAGTACTTC. As protein: CASSLGSPSGVPNEQYF.

This clonotype appeared many times. This sequence joins TRBV3-1 and TRBJ1-5; D gene unclear. The germline V gene has CDR1 LGHDT and CDR2 YNNKEL (reference sequence). V shed 4 bases and J shed 3 bases, with 7 bases lying between them. This CDR3 comprises 13 residues. The CDR3 is CASSLNINQPQHF. In DNA, the CDR3 is TGTGCCAGCAGCCTAAATATCAATCAGCCCCAGCATTTT.

This clonotype turned up a few times. This sequence joins TRBV18 and TRBJ2-1; tentatively, D is TRBD1 (6 bases). This CDR3 is built from 12 residues. Germline CDR1 reads KGHSH; CDR2 reads LQKENI. V was shortened by 4 bases and J by 10 bases, with 11 bases between the two germline ends. The CDR3, as DNA: TGTGCCAGCTCACTATTACAGGGAGAGCAGTTCTTC. Amino acids: CASSLLQGEQFF.

This clonotype was counted at least ten times. This chain links TRBV6-1 with TRBJ1-4; unclear D gene. This CDR3 has 16 amino acids. V was clipped by 6 bases and J by 3 bases, with 17 bases between them. Germline CDR1 reads MNHNS; CDR2 reads SASEGT. CDR3 loop: CASRSGTTSSNEKLFF. CDR3 in DNA: TGTGCCAGCAGATCTGGCACAACATCATCTAATGAAAAACTGTTTTTT.

This clonotype has at least ten counts. This chain joins TRBV7-3 and TRBJ1-6, with 9 bases matching TRBD1. V shed 5 bases and J 9 bases; nucleotides not matched to a gene: 5. Germline CDR1 reads SGHTA; CDR2 reads FQGTGA. The CDR3 length is 14 residues. Here the CDR3 DNA reads TGTGCCAGCAGCCCACAGGGGGCTGGTTCACCCCTCCACTTT. It is translated as CASSPQGAGSPLHF.

In this sample, this clonotype turned up many times. V usage is TRBV4-2 and J usage is TRBJ2-2; TRBD1 matches 9 bases. The junction had 7 bases not matched to a gene; V was cut back by 2 bases and J by 3 bases. This CDR3 region has 17 residues. Germline lookup yields CDR1 LGHNA and CDR2 YNFKEQ. The CDR3 spells CASSQTGTGLYTGELFF. The CDR3 DNA is TGTGCCAGCAGCCAAACCGGGACAGGGCTATACACCGGGGAGCTGTTTTTT.

This clonotype was detected many times. The V call is TRBV20-1, the J call TRBJ2-1, with D perhaps given as TRBD1 or TRBD2 (5 bases each). V lost 0 bases to trimming and J lost 2 bases, with 11 bases between them. Germline V lookup: CDR1 DFQATT, CDR2 SNEGSKA (reference sequence). There are 15 residues in the CDR3. CDR3 amino acids: CSARDLGTPYNEQFF. In DNA, the CDR3 is TGCAGTGCTAGAGATCTCGGGACCCCCTACAATGAGCAGTTCTTC.

This clonotype was picked up many times. The chain uses TRBV5-6 and TRBJ2-1, with 9 bases fitting TRBD2. The J segment lost 13 bases and the V segment lost 2 bases, leaving 7 bases of the junction unmatched. The germline V gene has CDR1 SGHDT and CDR2 YYEEEE. This CDR3 contains 13 residues. The CDR3 DNA sequence: TGTGCCAGCAGCTTCGGGGATAGCGGGAGACAGTTCTTC. Protein: CASSFGDSGRQFF.

This clonotype was recorded at least ten times. This chain links TRBV4-1 with TRBJ2-5; 9 bases line up with TRBD2. Germline CDR1 reads MGHRA; CDR2 reads YSYEKL. Losses at the gene ends were 4 bases for V and 4 bases for J; bases not matched to a gene: 7. The length of the CDR3 is 15 residues. In nucleotides, the CDR3 is TGCGCCAGCAGCCTAATAGCGGGAGCGGTAGAGACCCAGTACTTC. Residues: CASSLIAGAVETQYF.

This clonotype showed up just a few times. The chain carries TRBV20-1 and TRBJ2-7; a possible D gene is TRBD2 (5 bases). V lost 2 bases to trimming and J lost 5 bases, with 13 bases between them. Germline loops: CDR1 DFQATT, CDR2 SNEGSKA (reference sequence). The CDR3 is made up of 13 amino acids. CDR3 bases: TGCAGTGCTAGACCCGGGGTAGCTGACGAGCAGTACTTC. Encoded protein: CSARPGVADEQYF.

The V and J genes are TRBV5-1 and TRBJ2-2; weak D call: TRBD1 (6 bases). Germline CDR1 reads SGHRS; CDR2 reads YFSETQ. This CDR3 contains 16 residues. V lost 1 base, J lost 1 base, and 11 bases lay in between. DNA for the CDR3: TGCGCCAGCAGCTTGAAAACAGGGAGGAACACCGGGGAGCTGTTTTTT. Protein product: CASSLKTGRNTGELFF.

This clonotype has a count of ten or more. The chain has TRBV6-2 or TRBV6-3 and TRBJ2-5, with 7 nucleotides matching TRBD1. CDR3 size: 15 residues. V dropped 4 bases and J dropped 5; count of bases not matched to a gene: 10. Germline lookup yields CDR1 MNHEY and CDR2 SVGEGT. The CDR3 DNA sequence: TGTGCCAGCAGTTCGGGACAGACAAGTGGGGAGACCCAGTACTTC. Translation gives CASSSGQTSGETQYF.

The table lists this clonotype with many counts. The CDR3 DNA sequence: TGTGCCAGCAGCTTAAACGGGGCGGGAGTAACAGATACGCAGTATTTT. Its translation: CASSLNGAGVTDTQYF. The chain combines TRBV7-9 with TRBJ2-3; 7 bases agree with TRBD2. The trim removed 2 bases at V and 3 bases at J, leaving 8 bases unmatched. Germline-derived CDR1 and CDR2 are SEHNR and FQNEAQ (reference sequence). This CDR3 region has 16 residues.

At least ten counts were recorded for this clonotype. One end of the junction does not line up with germline, which may come from a read error. CDR3 amino acids: CASSHSEETQYF. CDR3 DNA sequence: TGTGCCAGCAGTCACTCGGAAGAGACCCAGTACTTC. The chain employs TRBV6-5 and TRBJ2-5, with no clear D. There are 12 residues in the CDR3. The germline V gene has CDR1 MNHEY and CDR2 SVGAGI.

This clonotype was recorded at least ten times. This chain connects TRBV29-1 to TRBJ2-1, with D perhaps matching TRBD2 (6 bases). The CDR3 has 14 amino acids. Between the trimmed V and J ends, which lost 6 bases and 0 bases, there was a span of 12 bases. Germline values: CDR1 SQVTM, CDR2 ANQGSEA. The CDR3 spells CSVILAPSYNEQFF. The CDR3 bases are TGCAGCGTGATACTAGCTCCCTCCTACAATGAGCAGTTCTTC.

This clonotype was seen ten or more times. J is TRBJ2-5 and V is TRBV5-1, with D possibly being TRBD2 (6 bases). From germline, CDR1 is SGHRS and CDR2 YFSETQ. The germline V and J ends were trimmed by 5 bases and 5 bases, with 16 bases remaining between them. The CDR3 contains 14 residues. CDR3 sequence (DNA): TGCGCCAGCAGGGTCTCTAGCGATCGGGAGACCCAGTACTTC. Translated, it gives CASRVSSDRETQYF.

The rearrangement links TRBV12-2 to TRBJ2-1; TRBD2 is taken as the D call from the table, unchecked against the DNA. TRBV12-2 is a pseudogene. This CDR3 has 15 amino acids. This CDR3 is CASRSPGREYHEQFF. The CDR3, as DNA: TGTGCAAGTCGCTCCCCGGGGCGGGAGTACCATGAGCAGTTCTTC.

This clonotype occurred many times. The chain recombines TRBV6-1 with TRBJ2-1, with 8 positions matching TRBD2. Germline values: CDR1 MNHNS, CDR2 SASEGT. This CDR3 has 15 amino acids. The ends lost 5 bases at V and 9 bases at J; junction bases unmatched: 12. The chain's CDR3 is CASSRRRTSSTEQFF. The DNA for the CDR3 is TGTGCCAGCAGTAGAAGACGGACTAGCTCTACTGAGCAGTTCTTC.

The rearrangement uses TRBV7-8 and TRBJ1-5, with D hard to call. The ends were cut back, 4 bases at V and 2 bases at J, with 12 bases in the middle. From germline, CDR1 is SGHVS and CDR2 FQNEAQ. This CDR3 comprises 15 residues. CDR3 coding DNA: TGTGCCAGCAGCTCCCTACGGGGAGGCAATCAGCCCCAGCATTTT. The encoded protein is CASSSLRGGNQPQHF.

This clonotype was detected ten times or more. The chain recombines TRBV11-1 with TRBJ2-7; D unclear. V dropped 1 base and J dropped 6 bases, with 10 bases sitting between them. The germline gives CDR1 SGHAT, CDR2 FQDESV (reference sequence). The CDR3 is 13 residues long. CDR3 region: CASSLVYNGEQYF. DNA for the CDR3: TGTGCCAGCAGCTTAGTCTACAATGGCGAGCAGTACTTC.

Ten or more counts support this clonotype. V gene TRBV5-1 combines with J gene TRBJ1-1; perhaps TRBD1 as D (5 bases). The V and J ends lost 2 bases and 3 bases respectively, with 11 bases between them. The CDR3 is 14 residues long. Germline V gene sequence: CDR1 SGHRS, CDR2 YFSETQ. The CDR3 loop is CASSFVGLDTEAFF. The CDR3 DNA follows: TGCGCCAGCAGCTTCGTGGGGCTGGACACTGAAGCTTTCTTT.

This clonotype was found many times. The chain has TRBV20-1 and TRBJ2-1; D unresolved. Germline CDR1 is DFQATT and CDR2 is SNEGSKA (reference sequence). CDR3 size: 14 residues. Trimming left V 5 bases short and J 0 bases short, with 11 bases between. DNA of the CDR3: TGCAGTGCTGGCGGCGATAGCTCCTACAATGAGCAGTTCTTC. Protein sequence: CSAGGDSSYNEQFF.

The chain has TRBV28 and TRBJ2-1; D might be TRBD1 or TRBD2, each matching 5 bases. Per the germline V gene, CDR1 is MDHEN and CDR2 is SYDVKM. This CDR3 spans 16 amino acids. Trimming removed 2 bases from V and 10 bases from J, with 21 bases in between. In DNA, the CDR3 is TGTGCCAGCAGTTTAGCCGGGACCCGCCGGGGCAGGGAGCAGTTCTTC. Its protein is CASSLAGTRRGREQFF.

DNA for the CDR3: TGCGCCAGCAGCCCTAGCGGGAGGGATACGCAGTATTTT. This gives the protein CASSPSGRDTQYF. The chain combines TRBV5-1 with TRBJ2-3; 11 bases agree with TRBD2. With 4 bases clipped from V and 6 bases from J, the junction kept 1 base outside the gene matches. CDR3 length: 13 residues. From germline, CDR1 is SGHRS and CDR2 YFSETQ.

This clonotype was observed many times. The V and J genes are TRBV12-3 or TRBV12-4 and TRBJ1-6; TRBD1 matches 8 bases. This CDR3 is 13 amino acids long. The V segment lost 5 bases and the J segment 9 bases; nucleotides outside the gene matches: 3. The CDR3 nucleotides are TGTGCCAGCAGTCGACAGGGGACTTCACCCCTCCACTTT. Residues: CASSRQGTSPLHF.

This clonotype occurred many times. The chain couples TRBV12-3 or TRBV12-4 to TRBJ2-5; D unresolved. The CDR3 consists of 14 residues. V was clipped by 6 bases and J by 5 bases, with 16 bases between them. CDR3 DNA: TGTGCCAGCAGCCAGATGGGATTTAGTGAGACCCAGTACTTC. This codes for CASSQMGFSETQYF.

This clonotype was detected many times. This chain links TRBV6-5 with TRBJ2-7; D remains unclear. Trimming took 4 bases from V and 1 from J, leaving 17 bases between them. This CDR3 is 16 amino acids long. Germline V CDR1 and CDR2: MNHEY, SVGAGI. The CDR3 region is CASSSSGAALSYEQYF. In DNA, the CDR3 is TGTGCCAGCAGTTCGTCCGGCGCCGCCTTATCCTACGAGCAGTACTTC.

This clonotype was seen ten or more times. The chain carries TRBV12-3 or TRBV12-4 and TRBJ1-3; D uncertain. This CDR3 region has 13 residues. V lost 0 bases and J 4 bases, leaving 4 bases between the germline ends. The CDR3 loop reads CASSLAIGNTIYF. The CDR3 DNA follows: TGTGCCAGCAGTTTAGCCATCGGAAACACCATATATTTT.

This clonotype was seen many times. The V call is TRBV2, the J call TRBJ2-4; D not certain. Trimming pared 4 bases from V and 0 bases from J, leaving 10 bases between. The length of the CDR3 is 15 residues. Germline CDR1 reads SNHLY; CDR2 reads FYNNEI. The CDR3 reads CASSAGRLAKNIQYF. CDR3 coding DNA: TGTGCCAGCAGTGCGGGTCGACTAGCCAAAAACATTCAGTACTTC.

This clonotype was seen many times. The chain couples TRBV5-1 to TRBJ2-7, with TRBD1 identical over 8 bases. The germline gives CDR1 SGHRS, CDR2 YFSETQ. The CDR3 length is 12 residues. Germline trimming cut 5 bases from V and 9 bases from J; bases unmatched to any gene: 7. CDR3 sequence: CASSGQGGLQYF. CDR3 DNA: TGCGCCAGCAGTGGACAGGGAGGATTGCAGTACTTC.

This clonotype was observed many times. The chain couples TRBV7-2 to TRBJ1-5; D is possibly TRBD1 (5 bases). Per germline, CDR1 SGHTA and CDR2 FQGNSA. The CDR3 has 13 amino acids. Between the trimmed V and J ends, which lost 5 bases and 3 bases, there was a span of 8 bases. DNA of the CDR3: TGTGCCAGCAGCCCGACAGACAATCAGCCCCAGCATTTT. Translated: CASSPTDNQPQHF.